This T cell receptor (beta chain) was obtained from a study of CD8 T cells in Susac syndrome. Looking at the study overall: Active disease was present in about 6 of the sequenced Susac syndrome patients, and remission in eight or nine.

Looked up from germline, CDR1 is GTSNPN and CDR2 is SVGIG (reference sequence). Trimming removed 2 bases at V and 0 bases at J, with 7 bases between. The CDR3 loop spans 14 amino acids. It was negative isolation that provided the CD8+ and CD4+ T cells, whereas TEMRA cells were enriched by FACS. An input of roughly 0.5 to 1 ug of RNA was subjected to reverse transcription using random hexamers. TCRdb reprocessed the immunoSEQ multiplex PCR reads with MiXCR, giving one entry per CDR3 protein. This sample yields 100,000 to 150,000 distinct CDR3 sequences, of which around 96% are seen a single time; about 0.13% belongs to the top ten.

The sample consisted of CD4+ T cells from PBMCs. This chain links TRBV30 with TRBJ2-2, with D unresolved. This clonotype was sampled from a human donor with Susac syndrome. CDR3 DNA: TGTGCCTGGAGTCTCAGGTCGAACACCGGGGAGCTGTTTTTT. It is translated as CAWSLRSNTGELFF.